These T cell receptor beta chains were read from a single sample in a study of blood T cell repertoires in COVID-19. Sequenced by immunoSEQ multiplex PCR; TCRdb stores in-frame clones only, minus some. The sample contains roughly 71,000 clones, 75% to 90% of which appear only once. Material for sequencing was peripheral blood. Source of these receptors: a man between 65 and 85 years old who had recovered from COVID-19. The CDR3 runs from the conserved cysteine through the conserved F or W. D genes are given only for firm matches. Expanded clones get a size class; other rows say once, few or many, or leave the size out.

v_call: TRBV2
j_call: TRBJ1-5
d_call: TRBD1
clone_size: few
cdr3_aa: CASSAFRDRDDQPQHF
cdr3_nt: TGTGCCAGCAGTGCTTTCAGGGACAGGGACGATCAGCCCCAGCATTTT

v_call: TRBV28
j_call: TRBJ2-3
d_call: TRBD1
clone_size: once
cdr3_aa: CASTLGTVGDTQYF
cdr3_nt: TGTGCCAGCACTCTTGGGACAGTGGGAGATACGCAGTATTTT

v_call: TRBV24-1
j_call: TRBJ2-3
d_call: TRBD1
clone_size: few
cdr3_aa: CATRAGQGYSDTQYF
cdr3_nt: TGTGCCACCAGGGCGGGACAGGGGTATTCGGATACGCAGTATTTT

v_call: TRBV30
j_call: TRBJ1-5
d_call: TRBD1
clone_size: NA
cdr3_aa: CALDRAGRGNQPQHF
cdr3_nt: TGTGCCTTGGACAGGGCGGGTCGGGGCAATCAGCCCCAGCATTTT

v_call: TRBV7-9
j_call: TRBJ2-7
d_call: TRBD1
clone_size: NA
cdr3_aa: CASSREGDSYEQYF
cdr3_nt: TGTGCCAGCAGCCGAGAAGGGGACAGCTACGAGCAGTACTTC

v_call: TRBV5-5
j_call: TRBJ2-5
d_call: NA
clone_size: once
cdr3_aa: CASSSRGFGTQETQYF
cdr3_nt: TGTGCCAGCAGCTCGCGGGGTTTCGGGACTCAAGAGACCCAGTACTTC

v_call: TRBV7-2
j_call: TRBJ2-7
d_call: NA
clone_size: NA
cdr3_aa: CASNLDRSSYEQYF
cdr3_nt: TGTGCCAGCAACCTCGACAGGTCTTCCTACGAGCAGTACTTC

v_call: TRBV5-4
j_call: TRBJ2-7
d_call: NA
clone_size: once
cdr3_aa: CASSLDAVQLYF
cdr3_nt: TGTGCCAGCAGCTTGGATGCTGTGCAGTTGTACTTC

v_call: TRBV6-5
j_call: TRBJ1-2
d_call: NA
clone_size: NA
cdr3_aa: CASSYSTARGYGYTF
cdr3_nt: TGTGCCAGCAGTTACTCGACTGCCAGGGGTTATGGCTACACCTTC

v_call: TRBV30
j_call: TRBJ1-1
d_call: TRBD1
clone_size: NA
cdr3_aa: CAGGQGDTEAFF
cdr3_nt: TGTGCCGGGGGACAGGGCGATACTGAAGCTTTCTTT

v_call: TRBV30
j_call: TRBJ2-1
d_call: NA
clone_size: NA
cdr3_aa: CATTQTGSFNEQFF
cdr3_nt: TGTGCCACAACACAAACAGGGTCCTTCAATGAGCAGTTCTTC